The clone carrying this T cell receptor (beta chain) was seen many times. The antigen remains undetermined. These data belong to a study of T-cell memory formation after mild COVID-19. Study-level results: Clones contracting day 15 to 85 were balanced CD4/CD8; later expanders leaned CD4+. Mainly in CM and EM were contracting CD4+ clones; CD8+ were in EMRA. The finding that pre-infection memory included some responding clones suggested that cross-reactive memory joined.

Trimming took 4 bases from V and 5 from J; bases not matched to a gene: 2. The length of the CDR3 is 15 residues. Germline CDR1 is SGHTA and CDR2 is FQGTGA. The 5'RACE method, run with constant-segment primers, produced TCR alpha and TCR beta cDNA libraries (carrying sample barcodes and UMIs). In TCRdb, the 5' RACE reads were re-called with MiXCR into one record per CDR3 protein. The sample records under 300,000 distinct CDR3 sequences, more than 15% being singletons. The sequenced material came from PBMCs or a T cell subset sorted from them (not recorded which). The chain employs TRBV7-3 and TRBJ2-2; 12 bases are a match to TRBD2. The TCR was taken from a man aged 18 to 30 who had mild COVID-19 (a few samples of this study predate the infection). Cell type and time point are not known. The DNA of the CDR3 is TGTGCCAGCAGCTGGGGGACTAGCGGGACCGGGGAGCTGTTTTTT. This encodes CASSWGTSGTGELFF. Using reference TRBV7-3 and TRBJ2-2 for the parts outside the CDR3, the full variable domain is GAGVSQTPSNKVTEKGKYVELRCDPISGHTALYWYRQSLGQGPEFLIYFQGTGAADDSGLPNDRFFAVRPEGSVSTLKIQRTERGDSAVYLCASSWGTSGTGELFFGEGSRLTVL.